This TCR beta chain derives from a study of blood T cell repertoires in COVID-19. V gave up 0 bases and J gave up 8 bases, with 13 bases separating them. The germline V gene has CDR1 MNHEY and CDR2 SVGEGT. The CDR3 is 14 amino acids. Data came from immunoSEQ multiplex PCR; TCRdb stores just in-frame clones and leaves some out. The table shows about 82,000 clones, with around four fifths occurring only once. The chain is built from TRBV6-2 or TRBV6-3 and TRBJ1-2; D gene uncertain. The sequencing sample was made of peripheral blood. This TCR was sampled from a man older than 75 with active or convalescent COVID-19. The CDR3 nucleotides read TGTGCCAGCAGTTACTCGATAGGAACGGGAGGCTACACCTTC. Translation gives CASSYSIGTGGYTF.